What follows is one TCR beta chain and its context. The antigen remains undetermined. This entry is derived from a study of OX40 agonist ivuxolimab in advanced cancers. Study-wide context: Intravenous ivuxolimab was administered to patients every 2 weeks at 0.01 to 10 mg/kg. Each dose-escalation patient presented with hepatocellular carcinoma, melanoma, renal cell or head and neck cancer.

Study-level points and caveats: The mean number of expanded clones was higher in CD8+ T cells than in CD4+. Clonal expansion in partial responders at 0.1-3.0 mg/kg ranked among the lowest.

Libraries were prepared by immunoSEQ multiplex PCR; TCRdb keeps only in-frame clonotypes and omits some of them. The data show 40,000 to 55,000 clones, about nine tenths seen once. Germline V gene sequence: CDR1 DFQATT, CDR2 SNEGSKA (reference sequence). Trimming left V 4 bases short and J 3 bases short, with 3 bases between. The CDR3 loop spans 10 amino acids. J is TRBJ1-1 and V is TRBV20-1, with D unclear. The origin of this receptor is an adult with an advanced solid tumor such as melanoma, head and neck, liver or kidney cancer. The specimen was CD4+ or CD8+ T cells sorted from blood, collected in a trial of the OX40 agonist ivuxolimab. The CDR3 DNA sequence: TGCAGTGCTATGTACACTGAAGCTTTCTTT. Its protein is CSAMYTEAFF.